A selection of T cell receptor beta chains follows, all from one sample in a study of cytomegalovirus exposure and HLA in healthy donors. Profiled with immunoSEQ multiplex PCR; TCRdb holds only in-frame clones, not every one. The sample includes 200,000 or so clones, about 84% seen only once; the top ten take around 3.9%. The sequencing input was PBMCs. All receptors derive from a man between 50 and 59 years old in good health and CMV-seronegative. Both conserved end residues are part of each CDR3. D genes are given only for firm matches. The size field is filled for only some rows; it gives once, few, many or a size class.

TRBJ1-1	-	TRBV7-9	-	CSSSTERAEAFF	TGTTCCAGCAGCACAGAGAGGGCTGAAGCTTTCTTT
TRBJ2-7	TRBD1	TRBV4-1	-	CASSQGTGASSYEQYF	TGCGCCAGCAGCCAAGGGACAGGGGCCTCCTCCTACGAGCAGTACTTC
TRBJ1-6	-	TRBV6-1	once	CASSDSGSYNSPLHF	TGTGCCAGCAGTGATTCAGGCTCCTATAATTCACCCCTCCACTTT
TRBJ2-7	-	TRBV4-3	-	CASSQEIGPREQYF	TGCGCCAGCAGCCAAGAGATTGGCCCTCGCGAGCAGTACTTC
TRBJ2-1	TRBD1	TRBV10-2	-	CATNDRGAGNEQFF	TGCGCCACCAACGACAGGGGAGCCGGCAATGAGCAGTTCTTC
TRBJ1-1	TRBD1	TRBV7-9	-	CASSSGQSNTEAFF	TGTGCCAGCAGCTCGGGACAGAGTAACACTGAAGCTTTCTTT
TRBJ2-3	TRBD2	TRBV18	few	CASSPGLAGDTQYF	TGTGCCAGCTCGCCGGGACTAGCGGGTGATACGCAGTATTTT
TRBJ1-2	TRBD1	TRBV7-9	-	CASSRGTGFGYGYTF	TGTGCCAGCAGCCGCGGGACAGGGTTTGGCTATGGCTACACCTTC
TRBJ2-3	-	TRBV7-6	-	CASSPLETDTDTQYF	TGTGCCAGCAGCCCTCTGGAGACAGACACAGATACGCAGTATTTT
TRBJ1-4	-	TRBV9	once	CASSASSTNEKLFF	TGTGCCAGCAGCGCCTCCTCAACTAATGAAAAACTGTTTTTT
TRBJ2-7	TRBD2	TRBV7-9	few	CASSLASGGSHEQYF	TGTGCCAGCAGCTTAGCCTCGGGAGGGTCCCACGAGCAGTACTTC
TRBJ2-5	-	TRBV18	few	CASSPRTDQETQYF	TGTGCCAGCTCACCGAGGACAGATCAAGAGACCCAGTACTTC
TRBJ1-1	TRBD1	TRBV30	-	CAWSGTGGGLGLMNTEAFF	TGTGCCTGGAGTGGGACAGGGGGCGGGCTCGGACTAATGAACACTGAAGCTTTCTTT
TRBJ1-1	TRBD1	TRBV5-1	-	CASSLGTGFTEAFF	TGCGCCAGCAGCCTCGGGACAGGGTTTACTGAAGCTTTCTTT
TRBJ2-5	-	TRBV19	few	CASSTRLLETQYF	TGTGCCAGTAGTACTCGACTATTGGAGACCCAGTACTTC
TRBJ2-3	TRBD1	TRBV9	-	CASSGTGTTDTQYF	TGTGCCAGCAGCGGGACAGGGACCACAGATACGCAGTATTTT
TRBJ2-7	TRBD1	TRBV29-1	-	CSGRTGIGEQYF	TGCAGCGGAAGGACAGGGATAGGCGAGCAGTACTTC
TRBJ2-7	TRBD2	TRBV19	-	CASTRNGGVSYEQYF	TGTGCCAGTACCCGGAACGGGGGGGTGTCCTACGAGCAGTACTTC
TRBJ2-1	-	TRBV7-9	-	CASRAFNNEQFF	TGTGCCAGCAGGGCCTTTAATAATGAGCAGTTCTTC
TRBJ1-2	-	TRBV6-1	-	CASSTGGRGAYGYTF	TGTGCCAGCAGCACCGGGGGGAGGGGTGCTTATGGCTACACCTTC
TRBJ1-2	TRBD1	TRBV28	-	CASSEPGQGDYGYTF	TGTGCCAGCAGTGAGCCGGGACAGGGTGATTATGGCTACACCTTC
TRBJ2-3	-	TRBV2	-	CASTFDRRDTQYF	TGTGCCAGCACCTTTGACCGGCGGGATACGCAGTATTTT
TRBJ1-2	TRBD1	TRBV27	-	CASRRIGTEAGGYTF	TGTGCCAGCAGACGAATTGGGACAGAGGCGGGTGGCTACACCTTC
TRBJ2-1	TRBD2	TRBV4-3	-	CASSQGPGTSGGNEQFF	TGCGCCAGCAGCCAAGGCCCTGGGACTAGCGGGGGCAATGAGCAGTTCTTC